This TCR beta chain was sequenced during a study of T cells after yellow fever vaccination. About this clonotype itself: What it binds is not known.

Germline CDR1 and CDR2: MNHEY and SVGAGI. V shed 2 bases and J shed 1 base, with 8 bases lying between them. The CDR3 sequence is 14 residues long. The study made its TCR cDNA through 5'RACE template switching. That step introduced a universal primer site along with UMIs. Using its own MiXCR run on the 5' RACE reads, TCRdb lists one record per CDR3 protein. Of 250,000 to 400,000 distinct CDR3 sequences listed, 4.1% were seen once; the top ten hold under 30%. Study results and limitations: A minor fraction of clonotypes spanned both CD4 and CD8 compartments. At around 95% for CD4 and about 88% for CD8, most primary-vaccination clones showed up again after the booster.

The sample in question was PBMCs, obtained 5 days after the yellow fever booster vaccination. The chain couples TRBV6-5 to TRBJ1-1; D possibly corresponds to TRBD1 (6 bases). The sequence was collected from a man in his late teens or twenties who received the YFV17D yellow fever vaccine. This chain's CDR3 is CASSYGQTNTEAFF. The CDR3, as DNA: TGTGCCAGCAGTTACGGACAGACGAACACTGAAGCTTTCTTT.